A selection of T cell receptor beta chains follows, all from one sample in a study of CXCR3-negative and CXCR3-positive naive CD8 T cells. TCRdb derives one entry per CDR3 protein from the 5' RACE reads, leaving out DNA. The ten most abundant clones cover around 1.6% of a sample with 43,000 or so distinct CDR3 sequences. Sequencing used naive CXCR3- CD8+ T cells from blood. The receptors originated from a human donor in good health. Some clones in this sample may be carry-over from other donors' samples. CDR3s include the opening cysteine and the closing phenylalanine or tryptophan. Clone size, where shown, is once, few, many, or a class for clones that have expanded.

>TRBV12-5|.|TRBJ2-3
CASGGPSLTSGSVYTQYF
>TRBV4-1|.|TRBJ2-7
CASSQDTLAGASGDEQYF
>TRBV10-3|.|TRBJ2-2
CAISESGDTGELFF
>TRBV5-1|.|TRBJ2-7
CASSYDRGRSYEQYF
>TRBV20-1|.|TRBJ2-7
CSASGTAVDYEQYF
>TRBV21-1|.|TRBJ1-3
CASSKARGIRRCSGNTIYF
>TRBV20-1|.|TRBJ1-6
CSASPTPGTVGNSPLHF
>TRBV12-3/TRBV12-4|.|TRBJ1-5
CASSSHRNQPQHF
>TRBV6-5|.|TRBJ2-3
CASSYLGTDTQYF
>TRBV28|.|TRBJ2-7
CASSPGQLLYEQYF
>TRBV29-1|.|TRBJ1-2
CSATRDSYYGYTF
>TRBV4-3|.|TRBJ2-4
CASSPTGDPKNIQYF
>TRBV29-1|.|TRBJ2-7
CSVYGAIAYEQYF
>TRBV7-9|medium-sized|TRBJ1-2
CASSFGQGNYGYTF
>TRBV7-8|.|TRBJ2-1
CASSVDDWSYNEQFF
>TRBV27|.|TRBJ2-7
CASSWTSGGSSEQYF
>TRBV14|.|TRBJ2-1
CASSQGLAGDEQFF
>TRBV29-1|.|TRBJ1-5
CSASSGGDSNQPQHF
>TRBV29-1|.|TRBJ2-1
CSVPTSGIDNEQFF